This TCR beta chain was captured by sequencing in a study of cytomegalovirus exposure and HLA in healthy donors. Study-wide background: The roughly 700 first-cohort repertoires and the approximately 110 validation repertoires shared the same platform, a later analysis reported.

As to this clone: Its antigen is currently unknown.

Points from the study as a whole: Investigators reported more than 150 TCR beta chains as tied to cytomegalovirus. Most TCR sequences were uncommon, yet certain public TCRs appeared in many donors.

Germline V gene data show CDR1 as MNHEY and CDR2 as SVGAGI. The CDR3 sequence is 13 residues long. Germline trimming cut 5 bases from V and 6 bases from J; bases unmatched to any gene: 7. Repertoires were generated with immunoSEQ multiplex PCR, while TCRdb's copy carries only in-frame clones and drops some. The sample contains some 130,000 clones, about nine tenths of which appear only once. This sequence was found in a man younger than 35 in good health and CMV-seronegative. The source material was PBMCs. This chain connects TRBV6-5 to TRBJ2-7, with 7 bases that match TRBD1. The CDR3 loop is CASSRDSLGEQYF. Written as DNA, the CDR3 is TGTGCCAGCAGTCGGGACAGTCTCGGCGAGCAGTACTTC.